These T cell receptor beta chains were read from a single sample in a study of PD-1 blockade in classical Hodgkin lymphoma. The table came from immunoSEQ multiplex PCR; TCRdb's copy has only in-frame clones and leaves some out. The sample holds about 110,000 clones, about 89% seen once. This specimen consisted of peripheral blood mononuclear cells (PBMCs), obtained before the second cycle of nivolumab. Receptors originate from a human donor with classical Hodgkin lymphoma. Both conserved end residues are part of each CDR3. D genes are given only for firm matches. Expanded clones are given a class, and other clones once, few, many or no size at all.

d_gene: TRBD1
j_gene: TRBJ1-5
v_gene: TRBV29-1
abundance: many
CDR3nt: TGCAGCGTAGGAGGGACAGGGGATCGTAATCAGCCCCAGCATTTT
CDR3aa: CSVGGTGDRNQPQHF

d_gene: -
j_gene: TRBJ1-1
v_gene: TRBV11-2
abundance: -
CDR3nt: TGTGCCAGCAGCTTACTGGGGCGTGTAGCTTTCTTT
CDR3aa: CASSLLGRVAFF

d_gene: -
j_gene: TRBJ2-1
v_gene: TRBV18
abundance: -
CDR3nt: TGTGCCAGCTCCCCCCCCTCTGGGTTCAATGAGCAGTTCTTC
CDR3aa: CASSPPSGFNEQFF

d_gene: -
j_gene: TRBJ2-3
v_gene: TRBV6-5
abundance: -
CDR3nt: TGTGCCAGCAGTTCACCAGGGGTGAATACGCAGTATTTT
CDR3aa: CASSSPGVNTQYF

d_gene: -
j_gene: TRBJ2-5
v_gene: TRBV25-1
abundance: few
CDR3nt: TGTGCCAGCACGGCCGGGCAGGGGCTCGAGTTGGAGACCCAGTACTTC
CDR3aa: CASTAGQGLELETQYF

d_gene: -
j_gene: TRBJ1-1
v_gene: TRBV5-6
abundance: once
CDR3nt: TGTGCCAGCAGCCCCGTCGGGGGCACGGAAACTGAAGCTTTCTTT
CDR3aa: CASSPVGGTETEAFF

d_gene: -
j_gene: TRBJ2-2
v_gene: TRBV19
abundance: -
CDR3nt: TGTGCCACGGACCGCGCTGGGGAGCTGTTTTTT
CDR3aa: CATDRAGELFF

d_gene: TRBD2
j_gene: TRBJ2-5
v_gene: TRBV27
abundance: -
CDR3nt: TGTGCCAGCAGTCTCGGGACTAGCGGGAGTATGGAGGAGACCCAGTACTTC
CDR3aa: CASSLGTSGSMEETQYF

d_gene: -
j_gene: TRBJ1-2
v_gene: TRBV5-4
abundance: -
CDR3nt: TGTGCCAGCAGCTTAGACAGGAGCTTCATCTATGGCTACACCTTC
CDR3aa: CASSLDRSFIYGYTF

d_gene: -
j_gene: TRBJ2-1
v_gene: TRBV6-1
abundance: -
CDR3nt: TGTGCCAGCGGCGAGGGACTGAGCTCCTACAATGAGCAGTTCTTC
CDR3aa: CASGEGLSSYNEQFF

d_gene: TRBD2
j_gene: TRBJ2-1
v_gene: TRBV5-4
abundance: once
CDR3nt: TGTGCCAGCAGCTTAAGGACTAGCGGGTCGAGGAGTGAGCAGTTCTTC
CDR3aa: CASSLRTSGSRSEQFF

d_gene: -
j_gene: TRBJ1-2
v_gene: TRBV27
abundance: -
CDR3nt: TGTGCCAGCAGTTTTTCGTCTGCCAGGGTCTTATATGGCTACACCTTC
CDR3aa: CASSFSSARVLYGYTF

d_gene: -
j_gene: TRBJ1-5
v_gene: TRBV30
abundance: -
CDR3nt: TGTGCCTGGAGTGTACAGGTTAGCAATCAGCCCCAGCATTTT
CDR3aa: CAWSVQVSNQPQHF

d_gene: TRBD2
j_gene: TRBJ2-7
v_gene: TRBV5-4
abundance: -
CDR3nt: TGTGCCAGCAGCTTGGCCGTCTTAGGAGCGGGATCCTACGAGCAGTACTTC
CDR3aa: CASSLAVLGAGSYEQYF

d_gene: TRBD1
j_gene: TRBJ1-2
v_gene: TRBV7-9
abundance: -
CDR3nt: TGTGCCAGCTTCACCGGGACAGGGCCGTTACATGGCTACACCTTC
CDR3aa: CASFTGTGPLHGYTF

d_gene: TRBD1
j_gene: TRBJ1-2
v_gene: TRBV28
abundance: -
CDR3nt: TGTGCCAGCAGCCCTAACAGGGGGCGAAGCTATGGCTACACCTTC
CDR3aa: CASSPNRGRSYGYTF

d_gene: -
j_gene: TRBJ2-2
v_gene: TRBV7-6
abundance: -
CDR3nt: TGTGCCAGCAGTGCTTACGGGGAGCTGTTTTTT
CDR3aa: CASSAYGELFF

d_gene: TRBD1
j_gene: TRBJ1-1
v_gene: TRBV5-1
abundance: -
CDR3nt: TGCGCCAGCAGCCCGGGGGACAGATCGAACACTGAAGCTTTCTTT
CDR3aa: CASSPGDRSNTEAFF

d_gene: -
j_gene: TRBJ2-7
v_gene: TRBV19
abundance: -
CDR3nt: TGTGCCAGTAATACCGGGACAAAGTCCTACGAGCAGTACTTC
CDR3aa: CASNTGTKSYEQYF

d_gene: TRBD2
j_gene: TRBJ2-1
v_gene: TRBV18
abundance: -
CDR3nt: TGTGCCAGCTTGCGGGAGATGAACAATGAGCAGTTCTTC
CDR3aa: CASLREMNNEQFF

d_gene: -
j_gene: TRBJ1-2
v_gene: TRBV27
abundance: -
CDR3nt: TGTGCCAGCAGTGAACAGGGATCGAACTATGGCTACACCTTC
CDR3aa: CASSEQGSNYGYTF

d_gene: -
j_gene: TRBJ1-1
v_gene: TRBV29-1
abundance: -
CDR3nt: TGCAGCGGGATGGAGGGCGTTAACACTGAAGCTTTCTTT
CDR3aa: CSGMEGVNTEAFF

d_gene: -
j_gene: TRBJ1-5
v_gene: TRBV30
abundance: many
CDR3nt: TGTGCCTGGAGTTCCCTAGGACAGCCCCAGCATTTT
CDR3aa: CAWSSLGQPQHF

d_gene: -
j_gene: TRBJ1-3
v_gene: TRBV9
abundance: -
CDR3nt: TGTGCCAGCAGCGGAAGTGGAAACACCATATATTTT
CDR3aa: CASSGSGNTIYF

d_gene: -
j_gene: TRBJ2-7
v_gene: TRBV2
abundance: -
CDR3nt: TGTGCCAGCAGATTCCCGGTGGGGGGTTACGAGCAGTACTTC
CDR3aa: CASRFPVGGYEQYF

d_gene: TRBD1
j_gene: TRBJ2-2
v_gene: TRBV6-5
abundance: -
CDR3nt: TGTGCCAGCAGGAGACAGGGGGCGAACACCGGGGAGCTGTTTTTT
CDR3aa: CASRRQGANTGELFF

d_gene: TRBD2
j_gene: TRBJ2-1
v_gene: TRBV7-9
abundance: -
CDR3nt: TGTGCCAGCAGCTCGGGACTAGCGGGAGTAGGAGAGCAGTTCTTC
CDR3aa: CASSSGLAGVGEQFF

d_gene: TRBD2
j_gene: TRBJ2-5
v_gene: TRBV7-2
abundance: -
CDR3nt: TGTGCCAGCAGCTTACAAGCGGGAGGGCCTCGGGAGACCCAGTACTTC
CDR3aa: CASSLQAGGPRETQYF

d_gene: -
j_gene: TRBJ2-7
v_gene: TRBV6-5
abundance: -
CDR3nt: TGTGCCAGCAGCCCGGGGGAGGGGGGCTCCTACGAGCAGTACTTC
CDR3aa: CASSPGEGGSYEQYF

d_gene: -
j_gene: TRBJ2-3
v_gene: TRBV4-1
abundance: -
CDR3nt: TGCGCCAGCAGCCTCGCAGATACGCAGTATTTT
CDR3aa: CASSLADTQYF

d_gene: -
j_gene: TRBJ1-1
v_gene: TRBV30
abundance: -
CDR3nt: TGTGCCTGGAGCCTAATCGAGGTGATCACTGAAGCTTTCTTT
CDR3aa: CAWSLIEVITEAFF